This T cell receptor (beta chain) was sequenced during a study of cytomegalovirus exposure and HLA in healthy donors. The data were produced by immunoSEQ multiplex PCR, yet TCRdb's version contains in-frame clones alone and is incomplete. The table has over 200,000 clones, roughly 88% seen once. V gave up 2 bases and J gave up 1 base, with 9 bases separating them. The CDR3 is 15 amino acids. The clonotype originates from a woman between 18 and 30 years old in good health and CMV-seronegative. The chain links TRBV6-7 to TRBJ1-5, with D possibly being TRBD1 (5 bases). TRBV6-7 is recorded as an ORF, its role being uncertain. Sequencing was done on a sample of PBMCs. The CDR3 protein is CASSYKGLSNQPQHF. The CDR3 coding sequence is TGTGCCAGCAGTTACAAGGGGTTGAGCAATCAGCCCCAGCATTTT.